The 32 T cell receptor beta chains given below trace back to one sample, sequenced in a study of regulatory T cells in long-lasting Graves disease. Arm-PCR of CDR3 regions and iRepertoire HTBI primers were used to build TCR beta libraries. TCRdb passed the multiplex PCR reads through MiXCR, listing each CDR3 protein once. The repertoire holds approximately 460,000 distinct CDR3 sequences, with over 15% as singletons. Documented time point: newly diagnosed GD, antithyroid drugs for less than 3 months. Extracted RNA from PBMCs served as the source of the TCR library. This sample also belongs to another study, concerning T cells in Graves' hyperthyroidism and ophthalmopathy.

The sequenced sample was peripheral blood mononuclear cells (PBMCs), obtained at new diagnosis, from a patient treated with antithyroid drugs. All receptors come from a woman aged 30 to 39 with Graves disease.

This clonotype was counted a few times. The chain links TRBV7-9 to TRBJ2-5; D gene ambiguous. CDR1 is SEHNR, CDR2 FQNEAQ, per germline (reference sequence). V lost 7 bases and J lost 8, with 17 bases in between. The CDR3 length is 13 residues. The CDR3 region has the DNA TGTGCCAGCATCCCCAGTCGTCTAGACACCCAGTACTTC. It codes for CASIPSRLDTQYF.

CDR3 residues: CASSSPGLAGDEQFF. The CDR3 DNA is TGTGCCAGCAGCTCACCGGGACTAGCAGGTGATGAGCAGTTCTTC. V and J are TRBV7-2 and TRBJ2-1, with TRBD2 matching over 9 bases. Trimming cost V 4 bases and J 8 bases; bases outside gene matches: 9. This CDR3 is built from 15 residues. Germline V lookup: CDR1 SGHTA, CDR2 FQGNSA.

This clonotype was seen at least ten times. The genes are TRBV20-1 and TRBJ1-1; D uncertain. The V gene's germline CDR1 is DFQATT and CDR2 SNEGSKA (reference sequence). V lost 3 bases and J 4 bases, leaving 15 bases between the germline ends. The CDR3 runs 14 residues. CDR3 in amino acids: CSARTDNRGTEAFF. DNA of the CDR3: TGCAGTGCTAGGACTGACAACCGGGGCACTGAAGCTTTCTTT.

The sample holds many counts of this clonotype. The V and J genes are TRBV20-1 and TRBJ2-6; D is unresolved. The CDR3 has 15 residues. CDR1 is DFQATT, CDR2 SNEGSKA, per germline (reference sequence). Between the trimmed V and J ends, which lost 0 bases and 4 bases, there was a span of 10 bases. As DNA, the CDR3 is TGCAGTGCTAGAGAAGGCAACGACGGGGCCAACGTCCTGACTTTC. The encoded protein is CSAREGNDGANVLTF.

On this clonotype: A much larger clone sits a single nucleotide away, making a read error possible. The gene calls are TRBV5-4 and TRBJ2-1, with TRBD2 identical over 7 bases. The CDR3 consists of 15 residues. V dropped 0 bases and J dropped 7; count of bases not matched to a gene: 7. The germline gives CDR1 SGHNT, CDR2 YYREEE (reference sequence). CDR3 region: CASSLATPGGNEQFF. The DNA for the CDR3 is TGTGCCAGCAGCTTGGCGACACCGGGGGGAAATGAGCAGTTCTTC.

There are many counts of this clonotype. The chain has TRBV29-1 and TRBJ2-5, with D maybe TRBD2 (5 bases). The V gene lost 1 base and the J gene lost 4 bases, with 10 bases spanning the gap. CDR1 and CDR2 from the germline V gene are SQVTM and ANQGSEA. The CDR3 is 13 residues long. The CDR3 spells CSVEVRLAETQYF. The CDR3 nucleotides are TGCAGCGTTGAAGTTAGGCTAGCAGAGACCCAGTACTTC. Complete variable domain (other parts from reference TRBV29-1 and TRBJ2-5): SAVISQKPSRDICQRGTSLTIQCQVDSQVTMMFWYRQQPGQSLTLIATANQGSEATYESGFVIDKFPISRPNLTFSTLTVSNMSPEDSSIYLCSVEVRLAETQYFGPGTRLLVL.

This clonotype was found many times. The chain recombines TRBV7-2 with TRBJ1-5; TRBD1 might be the D (5 bases). The CDR3 is 15 amino acids. Germline V gene sequence: CDR1 SGHTA, CDR2 FQGNSA. V lost 1 base, J lost 1 base, and 8 bases lay in between. CDR3 region: CASSLVGGSNQPQHF. In nucleotides, the CDR3 is TGTGCCAGCAGCTTAGTGGGGGGAAGCAATCAGCCCCAGCATTTT.

Many counts were recorded for this clonotype. This chain connects TRBV2 to TRBJ2-7; either TRBD1 or TRBD2 may fit D (5 bases each). The V end was cut by 9 bases, the J end by 1 base, with 22 bases between. Germline CDR1 is SNHLY and CDR2 is FYNNEI. The CDR3 covers 16 residues. CDR3 sequence: CASTGTKGYLSYEQYF. The DNA of the CDR3 is TGTGCCAGTACCGGGACGAAGGGGTATTTATCCTACGAGCAGTACTTC. The whole variable domain, remainder taken from reference TRBV2 and TRBJ2-7, is EPEVTQTPSHQVTQMGQEVILRCVPISNHLYFYWYRQILGQKVEFLVSFYNNEISEKSEIFDDQFSVERPDGSNFTLKIRSTKLEDSAMYFCASTGTKGYLSYEQYFGPGTRLTVT.

This clonotype was counted a few times. The chain links TRBV20-1 to TRBJ2-2; the D is unclear. V lost 5 bases and J 8 bases, leaving 6 bases between the germline ends. CDR3 length: 10 amino acids. Germline CDR1 DFQATT, CDR2 SNEGSKA (reference sequence). The CDR3 DNA reads as TGCAGTGCTTTCTATGGGGAGCTGTTTTTT. This translates into CSAFYGELFF.

This clonotype was recorded many times. The rearrangement uses TRBV7-9 and TRBJ2-7; D perhaps matches TRBD2 (7 bases). The V end was cut by 4 bases, the J end by 7 bases, with 14 bases between. CDR3 length: 13 residues. Germline loops: CDR1 SEHNR, CDR2 FQNEAQ (reference sequence). CDR3 residues: CASSWEGGAEQYF. For the CDR3, the DNA is TGTGCCAGCAGCTGGGAGGGGGGAGCGGAGCAGTACTTC.

This clonotype turned up a few times. The V gene is TRBV27, the J gene TRBJ1-6; weak D call: TRBD1 (6 bases). V was cut by 2 bases and J by 5 bases, with 16 bases left in between. The CDR3 sequence is 17 residues long. Germline V CDR1 and CDR2: MNHEY, SMNVEV (reference sequence). The CDR3 reads CASSLDVRGFHNSPLHF. The CDR3 DNA is TGTGCCAGCAGTTTAGACGTCAGGGGCTTTCATAATTCACCCCTCCACTTT.

Comments on this clonotype: This clone may be a read error of a much larger clone one base away. The CDR3 loop reads CASSLMGQTNEQYF. The CDR3 bases are TGTGCCAGCAGCTTAATGGGCCAGACCAATGAGCAGTACTTC. V usage is TRBV7-2 and J usage is TRBJ2-7; D gene ambiguous. The CDR3 is 14 amino acids. The germline CDR1 and CDR2 sequences are SGHTA and FQGNSA. V lost 2 bases and J 7 bases, leaving 15 bases between the germline ends.

The chain carries TRBV9 and TRBJ1-1; 8 bases map to TRBD1. CDR1 and CDR2 from the germline V gene are SGDLS and YYNGEE. The CDR3 has 14 amino acids. Trimming at V came to 0 bases and at J to 3 bases, leaving 1 base not matched to a gene. DNA of the CDR3: TGTGCCAGCAGCGTAGACAGGGGGGACACTGAAGCTTTCTTT. This sequence encodes CASSVDRGDTEAFF.

Many counts were recorded for this clonotype. V gene TRBV20-1 combines with J gene TRBJ2-5; 9 positions agree with TRBD1. CDR3 size: 16 residues. V lost 5 bases, J lost 2 bases, and 12 bases stayed unmatched. CDR1 and CDR2 (germline): DFQATT, SNEGSKA (reference sequence). The CDR3 nucleotides read TGCAGTGCTCAAGACGCATACAGGGGGCGACAAGAGACCCAGTACTTC. This translates into CSAQDAYRGRQETQYF.

This clonotype has a count of ten or more. The chain is built from TRBV6-5 and TRBJ1-1; 7 bases agree with TRBD1. This CDR3 comprises 15 residues. The J segment lost 5 bases and the V segment lost 6 bases, leaving 12 bases of the junction unmatched. Germline CDR1 reads MNHEY; CDR2 reads SVGAGI. DNA of the CDR3: TGTGCCAGCAGGTACAGTAGGGGGCGAGTAACTGAAGCTTTCTTT. This sequence encodes CASRYSRGRVTEAFF.

This clonotype was counted once. The chain has TRBV12-3 or TRBV12-4 and TRBJ2-2, with TRBD1 identical over 11 bases. J was trimmed by 3 bases and V by 6 bases; bases with no gene match: 3. The CDR3 covers 15 residues. CDR3 loop: CASRSGQGDTGELFF. The DNA for the CDR3 is TGTGCCAGCAGGTCGGGACAGGGGGACACCGGGGAGCTGTTTTTT.

This clonotype was seen many times. The chain joins TRBV6-1 to TRBJ2-7; D perhaps matches TRBD1 (7 bases). Deletions cut 6 bases from V and 3 bases from J, with 21 bases between. Germline assignment: CDR1 MNHNS and CDR2 SASEGT. The CDR3 sequence is 16 residues long. In nucleotides, the CDR3 is TGTGCCAGCAGCCAAGGGGGGTCCAGGGGGGACTACGAGCAGTACTTC. This translates into CASSQGGSRGDYEQYF.

The genes are TRBV4-1 and TRBJ2-3; no reliable D call. CDR3 length equals 15 residues. CDR1 is MGHRA, CDR2 YSYEKL, per germline. V was shortened by 2 bases and J by 0 bases, with 9 bases between the two germline ends. The CDR3 loop reads CASSQLGPSTDTQYF. The CDR3 bases are TGCGCCAGCAGCCAACTAGGCCCTAGCACAGATACGCAGTATTTT.

The chain combines TRBV6-1 with TRBJ1-2, with D tentatively TRBD1 (5 bases). The germline CDR1 and CDR2 sequences are MNHNS and SASEGT. V was cut by 4 bases and J by 5 bases, with 14 bases left in between. The CDR3 length is 14 residues. CDR3 loop: CASSAAREQYGYTF. CDR3 sequence (DNA): TGTGCCAGCAGTGCCGCCAGGGAGCAGTATGGCTACACCTTC.

This clonotype was recorded a few times. The V and J genes are TRBV9 and TRBJ2-7; D perhaps matches TRBD1 (6 bases). V lost 0 bases to trimming and J lost 3 bases, with 19 bases between them. The CDR3 runs to 17 residues. In germline, CDR1 is SGDLS, CDR2 YYNGEE. The CDR3 sequence: CASSVAPQGLGLYEQYF. The DNA for the CDR3 is TGTGCCAGCAGCGTAGCCCCACAGGGCTTGGGTCTCTACGAGCAGTACTTC.

In this sample, this clonotype turned up many times. The chain recombines TRBV27 with TRBJ2-2; D is uncertain. The CDR3 is made up of 12 amino acids. The germline V and J ends were trimmed by 3 bases and 4 bases, with 3 bases remaining between them. The germline V gene has CDR1 MNHEY and CDR2 SMNVEV (reference sequence). CDR3 bases: TGTGCCAGCAGTTTGAGCACCGGGGAGCTGTTTTTT. Protein product: CASSLSTGELFF.

V and J are TRBV20-1 and TRBJ2-1; 12 bases line up with TRBD2. V gave up 5 bases and J gave up 7 bases; unmatched junction bases: 6. The germline V gene has CDR1 DFQATT and CDR2 SNEGSKA (reference sequence). The CDR3 extends over 14 amino acids. For the CDR3, the DNA is TGCAGTGCTGAATCAGGGACTAGCGGGAATGAGCAGTTCTTC. It codes for CSAESGTSGNEQFF.

This clonotype was seen repeatedly, ten times or more. The genes are TRBV6-1 and TRBJ2-3; tentative D call: TRBD2 (5 bases). Germline V gives CDR1 MNHNS, CDR2 SASEGT. The length of the CDR3 is 14 residues. V lost 8 bases, J lost 8 bases, and 20 bases lay in between. CDR3 sequence (DNA): TGTGCCAGCCAAACCCCACAGAAACGGGGTACGCAGTATTTT. Encoded protein: CASQTPQKRGTQYF.

V and J are TRBV7-2 and TRBJ1-2; 9 nucleotides match TRBD1. This CDR3 comprises 18 residues. Germline V lookup: CDR1 SGHTA, CDR2 FQGNSA. The V gene end was trimmed by 4 bases and the J gene end by 1 base; junction bases not matched to a gene: 13. The CDR3 spells CASSSGSGQGLFNYGYTF. CDR3 sequence (DNA): TGTGCCAGCAGCTCCGGGTCCGGACAGGGGTTATTTAACTATGGCTACACCTTC.

The sample holds many counts of this clonotype. In DNA, the CDR3 is TGTGCCAGCAGCTTCGGAGGGGGCACTGGCTACACCTTC. Protein: CASSFGGGTGYTF. This chain connects TRBV7-2 to TRBJ1-2, with 7 bases that match TRBD1. After removal of 3 bases from V and 7 bases from J, the junction contained 5 bases not matched to a gene. The CDR3 is made up of 13 amino acids. Germline CDR1 and CDR2: SGHTA and FQGNSA.

Only a few counts were recorded for this clonotype. The rearrangement uses TRBV7-9 and TRBJ1-1, with D maybe TRBD1 (6 bases). CDR1 and CDR2 (germline): SEHNR, FQNEAQ (reference sequence). CDR3 length: 17 amino acids. V shed 8 bases and J shed 1 base, with 23 bases lying between them. The CDR3 is CASARILQGRGNTEAFF. CDR3 in DNA: TGTGCCAGCGCTCGGATTTTGCAGGGCAGGGGGAACACTGAAGCTTTCTTT. The full variable domain, with the rest looked up from reference TRBV7-9 and TRBJ1-1, is DTGVSQNPRHKITKRGQNVTFRCDPISEHNRLYWYRQTLGQGPEFLTYFQNEAQLEKSRLLSDRFSAERPKGSFSTLEIQRTEQGDSAMYLCASARILQGRGNTEAFFGQGTRLTVV.

The genes are TRBV7-9 and TRBJ2-1; D is ambiguous. This CDR3 has 15 amino acids. V was shortened by 5 bases and J by 6 bases, with 17 bases between the two germline ends. CDR1 is SEHNR and CDR2 is FQNEAQ in the germline V gene (reference sequence). The chain's CDR3 is CASSPLVTTVNEQFF. As DNA, the CDR3 is TGTGCCAGCAGCCCTTTGGTAACGACCGTCAATGAGCAGTTCTTC.

This clonotype was counted ten times or more. The rearrangement uses TRBV27 and TRBJ2-1; possibly TRBD1 for D (5 bases). V lost 4 bases to trimming and J lost 3 bases, with 16 bases between them. The CDR3 loop spans 16 amino acids. Germline loops: CDR1 MNHEY, CDR2 SMNVEV (reference sequence). For the CDR3, the DNA is TGTGCCAGCAGTTCCCCCAGCCGGCAGGGCTACAATGAGCAGTTCTTC. Its translation: CASSSPSRQGYNEQFF.

The gene calls are TRBV29-1 and TRBJ2-7, with 9 bases identical to TRBD1. The germline V gene encodes CDR1 SQVTM and CDR2 ANQGSEA. V shed 6 bases and J 2 bases; nucleotides not matched to a gene: 11. This CDR3 region has 15 residues. The DNA for the CDR3 is TGCAGCGTAGAAAAACCTGGGACAGGGACCTACGAGCAGTACTTC. This codes for CSVEKPGTGTYEQYF.

This clonotype has a count of ten or more. This chain links TRBV28 with TRBJ2-5; no clear D. Germline CDR1 MDHEN, CDR2 SYDVKM. The CDR3 loop spans 14 amino acids. V was shortened by 3 bases and J by 1 base, with 9 bases between the two germline ends. DNA for the CDR3: TGTGCCAGCAGTTTCCTTGACGGCCAAGAGACCCAGTACTTC. Its translation: CASSFLDGQETQYF.

This clonotype has ten or more counts. The rearrangement links TRBV28 to TRBJ2-6, with a possible D match to TRBD1 (5 bases). Trimming removed 7 bases at V and 3 bases at J, with 19 bases between. In germline, CDR1 is MDHEN, CDR2 SYDVKM. The CDR3 runs to 17 residues. For the CDR3, the DNA is TGTGCCAGCATCCCTTCGATAGGGGAAAATGGGGCCAACGTCCTGACTTTC. It yields the protein CASIPSIGENGANVLTF.

This clonotype was counted many times. The rearrangement uses TRBV10-3 and TRBJ2-5, with TRBD2 matching over 9 bases. CDR1 and CDR2 from the germline V gene are ENHRY and SYGVKD. J was trimmed by 1 base and V by 3 bases; bases with no gene match: 6. The length of the CDR3 is 16 residues. CDR3 residues: CAISDPPGLAQETQYF. CDR3 DNA: TGTGCCATCAGTGATCCTCCGGGACTAGCCCAAGAGACCCAGTACTTC.